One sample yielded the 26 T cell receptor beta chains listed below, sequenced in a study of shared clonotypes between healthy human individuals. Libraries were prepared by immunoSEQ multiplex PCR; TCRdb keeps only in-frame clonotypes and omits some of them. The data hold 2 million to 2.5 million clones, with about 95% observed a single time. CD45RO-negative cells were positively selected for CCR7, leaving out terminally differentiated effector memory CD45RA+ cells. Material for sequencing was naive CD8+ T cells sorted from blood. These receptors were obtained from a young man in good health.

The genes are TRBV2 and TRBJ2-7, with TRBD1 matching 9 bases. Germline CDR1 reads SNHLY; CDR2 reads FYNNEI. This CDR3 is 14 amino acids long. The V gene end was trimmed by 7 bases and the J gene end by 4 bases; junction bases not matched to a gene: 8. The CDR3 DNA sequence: TGTGCCAGCAATGACAGGGGGACCGGGTACGAGCAGTACTTC. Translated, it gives CASNDRGTGYEQYF.

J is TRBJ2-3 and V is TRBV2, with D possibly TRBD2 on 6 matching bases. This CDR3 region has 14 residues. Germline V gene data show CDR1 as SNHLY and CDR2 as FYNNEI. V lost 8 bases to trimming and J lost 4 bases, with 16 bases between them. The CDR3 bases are TGTGCCAGCGCCTCCGGATGGGGGGCAGATACGCAGTATTTT. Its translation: CASASGWGADTQYF.

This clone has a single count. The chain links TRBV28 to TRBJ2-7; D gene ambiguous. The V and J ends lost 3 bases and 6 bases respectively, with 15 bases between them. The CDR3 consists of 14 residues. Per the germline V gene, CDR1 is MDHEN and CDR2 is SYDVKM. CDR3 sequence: CASSFRALWSEQYF. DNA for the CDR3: TGTGCCAGCAGTTTCCGGGCCCTGTGGTCCGAGCAGTACTTC.

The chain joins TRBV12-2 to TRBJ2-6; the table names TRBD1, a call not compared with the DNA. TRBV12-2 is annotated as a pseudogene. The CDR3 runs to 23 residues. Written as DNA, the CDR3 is TGTGCAAGTCGCTTAGCTAACAGGGCGGAATTAGGGACAGGATGCTCTGGGGCCAACGTCCTGACTTTC. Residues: CASRLANRAELGTGCSGANVLTF.

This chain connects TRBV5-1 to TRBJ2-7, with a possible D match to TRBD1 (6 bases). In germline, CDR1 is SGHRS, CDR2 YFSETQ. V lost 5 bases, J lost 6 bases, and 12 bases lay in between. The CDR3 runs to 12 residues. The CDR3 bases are TGCGCCAGCAGGTACGAAGGGGGCGAGCAGTACTTC. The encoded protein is CASRYEGGEQYF.

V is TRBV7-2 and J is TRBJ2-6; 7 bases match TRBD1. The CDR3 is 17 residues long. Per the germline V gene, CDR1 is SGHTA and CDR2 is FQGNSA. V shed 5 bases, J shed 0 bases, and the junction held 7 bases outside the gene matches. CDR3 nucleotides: TGTGCCAGCAGCCAGGACAGGATACCCTCTGGGGCCAACGTCCTGACTTTC. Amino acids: CASSQDRIPSGANVLTF. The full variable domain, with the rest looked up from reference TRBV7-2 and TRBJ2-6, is GAGVSQSPSNKVTEKGKDVELRCDPISGHTALYWYRQSLGQGLEFLIYFQGNSAPDKSGLPSDRFSAERTGGSVSTLTIQRTQQEDSAVYLCASSQDRIPSGANVLTFGAGSRLTVL.

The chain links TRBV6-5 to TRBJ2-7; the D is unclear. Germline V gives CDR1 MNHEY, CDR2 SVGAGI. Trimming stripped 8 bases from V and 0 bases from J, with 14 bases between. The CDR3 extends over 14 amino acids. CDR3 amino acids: CASALDPGSYEQYF. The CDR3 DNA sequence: TGTGCCAGCGCCTTAGATCCGGGCTCCTACGAGCAGTACTTC.

CDR3 DNA sequence: TGTGCCAGCAGTTTAAGGGACCTCGGAGGCTACACCTTC. This gives the protein CASSLRDLGGYTF. The chain recombines TRBV28 with TRBJ1-2, with D possibly matching TRBD1 (5 bases). The CDR3 has 13 amino acids. Germline V gene sequence: CDR1 MDHEN, CDR2 SYDVKM. V was cut by 2 bases and J by 8 bases, with 12 bases left in between.

In DNA, the CDR3 is TGTGCCAGTTGGACAGAGGGCTATGGCTACACCTTC. This sequence encodes CASWTEGYGYTF. The V call is TRBV19, the J call TRBJ1-2; weak D call: TRBD1 (6 bases). Germline assignment: CDR1 LNHDA and CDR2 SQIVND (reference sequence). V was cut by 8 bases and J by 4 bases, with 11 bases left in between. The CDR3 spans 12 residues.

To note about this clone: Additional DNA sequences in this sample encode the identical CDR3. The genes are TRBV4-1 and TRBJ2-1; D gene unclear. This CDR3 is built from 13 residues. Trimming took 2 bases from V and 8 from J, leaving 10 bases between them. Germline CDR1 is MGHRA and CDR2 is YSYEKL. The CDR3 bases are TGCGCCAGCAGCCAAACTGGCGGCGATGAGCAGTTCTTC. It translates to CASSQTGGDEQFF.

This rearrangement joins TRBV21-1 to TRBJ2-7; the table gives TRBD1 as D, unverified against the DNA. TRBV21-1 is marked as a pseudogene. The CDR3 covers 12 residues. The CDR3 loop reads CASMIPTGWQYF. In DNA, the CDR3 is TGTGCCAGCATGATTCCGACAGGGTGGCAGTACTTC.

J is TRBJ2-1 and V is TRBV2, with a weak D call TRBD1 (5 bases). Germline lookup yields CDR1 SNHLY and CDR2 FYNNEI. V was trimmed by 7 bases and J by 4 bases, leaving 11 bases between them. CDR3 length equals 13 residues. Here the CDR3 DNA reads TGTGCCAGCATGCCGACAGCTTACAATGAGCAGTTCTTC. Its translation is CASMPTAYNEQFF.

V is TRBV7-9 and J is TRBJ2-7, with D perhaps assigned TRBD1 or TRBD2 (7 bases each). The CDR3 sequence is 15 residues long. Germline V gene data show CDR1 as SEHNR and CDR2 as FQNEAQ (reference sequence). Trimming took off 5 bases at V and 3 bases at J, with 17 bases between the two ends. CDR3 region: CASSLSRGEGYEQYF. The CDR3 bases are TGTGCCAGCAGCCTATCCAGGGGGGAGGGCTACGAGCAGTACTTC.

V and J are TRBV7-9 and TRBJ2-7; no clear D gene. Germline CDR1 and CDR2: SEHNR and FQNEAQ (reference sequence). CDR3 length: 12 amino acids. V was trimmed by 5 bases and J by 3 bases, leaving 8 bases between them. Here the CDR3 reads CASSNPYYEQYF. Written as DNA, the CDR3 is TGTGCCAGCAGCAACCCCTACTACGAGCAGTACTTC.

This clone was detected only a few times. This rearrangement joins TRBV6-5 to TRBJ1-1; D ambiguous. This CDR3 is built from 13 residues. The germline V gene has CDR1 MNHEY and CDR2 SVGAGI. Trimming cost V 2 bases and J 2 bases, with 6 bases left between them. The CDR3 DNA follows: TGTGCCAGCAGTTACGGGGATAACACTGAAGCTTTCTTT. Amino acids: CASSYGDNTEAFF.

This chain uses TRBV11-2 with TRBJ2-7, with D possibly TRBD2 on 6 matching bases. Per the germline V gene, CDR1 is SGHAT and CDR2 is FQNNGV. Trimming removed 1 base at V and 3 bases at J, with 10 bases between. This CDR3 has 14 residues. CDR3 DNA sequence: TGTGCCAGCAGCTTAGGACTAGTGGGCTACGAGCAGTACTTC. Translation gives CASSLGLVGYEQYF.

In nucleotides, the CDR3 is TGTGCCACGACGCCCCGAAGGTACGAAGTCCTAACTAATGAAAAACTGTTTTTT. It yields the protein CATTPRRYEVLTNEKLFF. The chain recombines TRBV19 with TRBJ1-4, with D uncertain. Deletions cut 10 bases from V and 1 base from J, with 25 bases between. Looked up from germline, CDR1 is LNHDA and CDR2 is SQIVND (reference sequence). The length of the CDR3 is 18 residues. The variable domain in full, with the rest retrieved from reference TRBV19 and TRBJ1-4, is DGGITQSPKYLFRKEGQNVTLSCEQNLNHDAMYWYRQDPGQGLRLIYYSQIVNDFQKGDIAEGYSVSREKKESFPLTVTSAQKNPTAFYLCATTPRRYEVLTNEKLFFGSGTQLSVL.

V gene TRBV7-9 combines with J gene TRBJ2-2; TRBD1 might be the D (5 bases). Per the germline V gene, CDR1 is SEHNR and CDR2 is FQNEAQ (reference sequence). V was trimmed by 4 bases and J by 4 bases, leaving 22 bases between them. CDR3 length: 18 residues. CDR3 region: CASSSSDPDRGITGELFF. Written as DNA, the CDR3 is TGTGCCAGCAGCTCCAGCGACCCCGATAGGGGTATCACCGGGGAGCTGTTTTTT.

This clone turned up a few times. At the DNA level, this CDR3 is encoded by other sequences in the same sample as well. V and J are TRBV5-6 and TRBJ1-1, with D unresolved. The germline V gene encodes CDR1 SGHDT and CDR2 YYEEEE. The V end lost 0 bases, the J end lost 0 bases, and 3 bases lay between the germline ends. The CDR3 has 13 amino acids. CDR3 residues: CASSLGLNTEAFF. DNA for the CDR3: TGTGCCAGCAGCTTGGGGTTGAACACTGAAGCTTTCTTT.

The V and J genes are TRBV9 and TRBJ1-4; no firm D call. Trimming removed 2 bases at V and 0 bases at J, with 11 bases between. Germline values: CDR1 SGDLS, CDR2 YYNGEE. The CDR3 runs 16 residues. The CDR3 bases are TGTGCCAGCAGCGTCAGCCCAGGTGCAACTAATGAAAAACTGTTTTTT. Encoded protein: CASSVSPGATNEKLFF.

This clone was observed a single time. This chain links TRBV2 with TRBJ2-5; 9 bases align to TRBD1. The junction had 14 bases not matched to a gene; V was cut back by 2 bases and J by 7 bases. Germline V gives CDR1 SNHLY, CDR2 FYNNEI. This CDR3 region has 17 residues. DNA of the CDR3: TGTGCCAGCAGTGAAACCTTGGGACAGGGAGTTGGGTGGACCCAGTACTTC. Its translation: CASSETLGQGVGWTQYF. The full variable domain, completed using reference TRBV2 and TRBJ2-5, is EPEVTQTPSHQVTQMGQEVILRCVPISNHLYFYWYRQILGQKVEFLVSFYNNEISEKSEIFDDQFSVERPDGSNFTLKIRSTKLEDSAMYFCASSETLGQGVGWTQYFGPGTRLLVL.

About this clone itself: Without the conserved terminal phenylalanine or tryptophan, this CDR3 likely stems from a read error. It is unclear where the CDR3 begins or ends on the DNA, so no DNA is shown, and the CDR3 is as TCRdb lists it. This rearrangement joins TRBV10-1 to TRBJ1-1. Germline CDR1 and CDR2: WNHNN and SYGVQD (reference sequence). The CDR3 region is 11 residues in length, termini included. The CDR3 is CASSESKERTK.

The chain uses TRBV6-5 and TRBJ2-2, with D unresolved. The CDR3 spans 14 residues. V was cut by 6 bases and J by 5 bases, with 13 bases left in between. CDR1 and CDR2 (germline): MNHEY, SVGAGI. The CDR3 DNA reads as TGTGCCAGCAGCCCAACCGCGGAGACCGGGGAGCTGTTTTTT. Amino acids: CASSPTAETGELFF.

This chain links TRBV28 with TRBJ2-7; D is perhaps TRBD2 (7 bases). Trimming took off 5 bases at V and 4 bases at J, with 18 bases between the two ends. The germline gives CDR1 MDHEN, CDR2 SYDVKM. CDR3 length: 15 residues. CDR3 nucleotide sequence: TGTGCCAGCAGTCCCTTCGGGGGGCGCGATTACGAGCAGTACTTC. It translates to CASSPFGGRDYEQYF. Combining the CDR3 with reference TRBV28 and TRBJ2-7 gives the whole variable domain DVKVTQSSRYLVKRTGEKVFLECVQDMDHENMFWYRQDPGLGLRLIYFSYDVKMKEKGDIPEGYSVSREKKERFSLILESASTNQTSMYLCASSPFGGRDYEQYFGPGTRLTVT.

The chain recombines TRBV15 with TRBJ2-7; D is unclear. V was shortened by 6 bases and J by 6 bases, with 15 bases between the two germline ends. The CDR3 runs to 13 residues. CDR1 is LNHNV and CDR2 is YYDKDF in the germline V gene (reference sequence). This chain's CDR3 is CATRADMTGEQYF. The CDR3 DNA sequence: TGTGCCACCAGGGCCGACATGACGGGCGAGCAGTACTTC.

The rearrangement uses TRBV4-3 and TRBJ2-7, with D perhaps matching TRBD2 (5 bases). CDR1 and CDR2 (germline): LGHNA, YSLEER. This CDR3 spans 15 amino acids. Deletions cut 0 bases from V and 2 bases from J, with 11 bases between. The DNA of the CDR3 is TGCGCCAGCAGCCAAGAAAGCGGAGGTCCCTACGAGCAGTACTTC. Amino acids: CASSQESGGPYEQYF.